These 30 T cell receptor beta chains came from one sample sequenced in a study of blood T cells in healthy people across ages. A second PCR of roughly 6 to 12 cycles used a sample-barcoded 5' primer and a J-beta primer mix. TCRdb passed the 5' RACE reads through MiXCR, listing each CDR3 protein once. The repertoire has roughly 1.5 million distinct CDR3 sequences, approximately 39% of them found once; the top ten carry about 3.8%. Specimen: blood. The receptors originated from a woman younger than 35 in good health.

V usage is TRBV6-1 and J usage is TRBJ2-3; D gene unclear. The CDR3 is made up of 15 amino acids. Looked up from germline, CDR1 is MNHNS and CDR2 is SASEGT. Trimming pared 6 bases from V and 3 bases from J, leaving 16 bases between. CDR3 loop: CASSIQVSSTDTQYF. As DNA, the CDR3 is TGTGCCAGCAGCATACAAGTCTCTAGTACAGATACGCAGTATTTT.

V and J are TRBV29-1 and TRBJ2-5; D is undetermined. Per the germline V gene, CDR1 is SQVTM and CDR2 is ANQGSEA. CDR3 length equals 12 residues. Trimming removed 7 bases at V and 6 bases at J, with 15 bases between. The CDR3 DNA is TGCAGCGGGATCGCGGAGTTTCAGACCCAGTACTTC. As protein: CSGIAEFQTQYF.

The chain combines TRBV30 with TRBJ1-1, with TRBD1 as a possible D gene (6 bases). The CDR3 loop spans 10 amino acids. Germline-derived CDR1 and CDR2 are GTSNPN and SVGIG (reference sequence). The V end was cut by 5 bases, the J end by 8 bases, with 9 bases between. CDR3 coding DNA: TGTGCCTGGGGGGGACACGAAGCTTTCTTT. Protein sequence: CAWGGHEAFF.

This clonotype was recorded a few times. V is TRBV27 and J is TRBJ1-2, with 7 bases matching TRBD1. Germline assignment: CDR1 MNHEY and CDR2 SMNVEV (reference sequence). The CDR3 extends over 13 amino acids. Unmatched junction bases numbered 1, after V lost 2 bases and J lost 4 bases. The CDR3, as DNA: TGTGCCAGCAGTTTACACAGGGGCTATGGCTACACCTTC. As protein: CASSLHRGYGYTF.

The genes are TRBV28 and TRBJ2-4; D possibly uses TRBD1 or TRBD2 (5 bases each). Germline V gene lookup returns CDR1 MDHEN and CDR2 SYDVKM. CDR3 size: 15 residues. Trimming removed 3 bases at V and 0 bases at J, with 9 bases between. The CDR3 sequence is CASSLGESAKNIQYF. The CDR3 nucleotides are TGTGCCAGCAGTTTGGGGGAGTCAGCCAAAAACATTCAGTACTTC.

This clonotype has a handful of counts. This chain links TRBV7-2 with TRBJ2-5; 7 bases are shared with TRBD1. Germline trimming cut 5 bases from V and 8 bases from J; bases unmatched to any gene: 14. The CDR3 totals 15 residues. Germline V CDR1 and CDR2: SGHTA, FQGNSA. This CDR3 reads CASSPWVGTVDTQYF. CDR3 DNA sequence: TGTGCCAGCAGCCCATGGGTCGGGACAGTTGACACCCAGTACTTC.

The DNA of the CDR3 is TGTGCCAGCAGTTACGAAAAACTGTTTTTT. This translates into CASSYEKLFF. The chain has TRBV6-1 and TRBJ1-4; D not certain. V dropped 5 bases and J dropped 8 bases, with 3 bases sitting between them. This CDR3 spans 10 amino acids. Germline V CDR1 and CDR2: MNHNS, SASEGT.

The chain joins TRBV7-8 to TRBJ2-1; 10 positions agree with TRBD2. CDR1 is SGHVS, CDR2 FQNEAQ, per germline. Losses at the gene ends were 6 bases for V and 9 bases for J; bases not matched to a gene: 11. The CDR3 length is 15 residues. CDR3 nucleotide sequence: TGTGCCAGCAGTCCGACCAGCGGGAGGGCTCCTGAGCAGTTCTTC. Translated, it gives CASSPTSGRAPEQFF.

The rearrangement uses TRBV27 and TRBJ2-1; 7 bases align to TRBD1. V shed 5 bases and J 9 bases; nucleotides not matched to a gene: 7. Germline-derived CDR1 and CDR2 are MNHEY and SMNVEV (reference sequence). The CDR3 is 13 amino acids. The DNA of the CDR3 is TGTGCCAGCAGTCACGGGACAGCCCTTGAGCAGTTCTTC. Protein product: CASSHGTALEQFF.

The chain joins TRBV4-3 to TRBJ1-3, with D hard to call. With 5 bases removed from V and 0 bases from J, the gap between germline ends came to 11 bases. Per germline, CDR1 LGHNA and CDR2 YSLEER. The CDR3 totals 15 residues. The CDR3 nucleotides read TGCGCCAGCAGCTTCATGGGATTCTCTGGAAACACCATATATTTT. Protein product: CASSFMGFSGNTIYF.

The rearrangement uses TRBV20-1 and TRBJ2-5; no definite D call. Germline CDR1 is DFQATT and CDR2 is SNEGSKA (reference sequence). The CDR3 is made up of 12 amino acids. V dropped 3 bases and J dropped 5 bases, with 10 bases sitting between them. CDR3 bases: TGCAGTGCTAGGTCCCCTAGGGAGACCCAGTACTTC. It codes for CSARSPRETQYF.

This clonotype was observed a handful of times. The chain uses TRBV7-9 and TRBJ1-1; D call uncertain. Germline V gene lookup returns CDR1 SEHNR and CDR2 FQNEAQ (reference sequence). The CDR3 has 13 residues. Trimming pared 5 bases from V and 3 bases from J, leaving 10 bases between. As DNA, the CDR3 is TGTGCCAGCAGCCCGAGGACGGACACTGAAGCTTTCTTT. It codes for CASSPRTDTEAFF.

This chain joins TRBV4-3 and TRBJ2-3; 10 bases are shared with TRBD1. The germline CDR1 and CDR2 sequences are LGHNA and YSLEER. Trimming cost V 4 bases and J 3 bases; bases outside gene matches: 10. This CDR3 has 17 residues. The CDR3 region is CASSRNPPGQGTDTQYF. The CDR3 coding sequence is TGCGCCAGCAGCCGTAATCCTCCGGGACAGGGGACAGATACGCAGTATTTT.

Concerning this clonotype: Given a far larger clone just one base away, this is likely a sequencing read error. Here the CDR3 DNA reads TGTGCCAACAGTCCTCGGACTAGCGGCTCCTACGAGCAGTACTTC. Its protein is CANSPRTSGSYEQYF. This chain connects TRBV6-6 to TRBJ2-7; 10 bases align to TRBD2. The length of the CDR3 is 15 residues. In germline, CDR1 is MNHNY, CDR2 SVGAGI (reference sequence).

This clonotype has just a few counts. The gene calls are TRBV6-6 and TRBJ1-2; TRBD1 matches at 8 bases. The CDR3 has 13 residues. Trimming took 8 bases from V and 0 from J; bases not matched to a gene: 2. CDR1 and CDR2 (germline): MNHNY, SVGAGI (reference sequence). CDR3 DNA: TGTGCCAGCCACAGGGGGACTAACTATGGCTACACCTTC. This sequence encodes CASHRGTNYGYTF.

The chain carries TRBV28 and TRBJ2-7; 10 bases map to TRBD1. Germline V CDR1 and CDR2: MDHEN, SYDVKM. Unmatched junction bases numbered 10, after V lost 3 bases and J lost 2 bases. The CDR3 contains 17 residues. For the CDR3, the DNA is TGTGCCAGCAGTTTTCATGGACAGGGGGATTATACCTACGAGCAGTACTTC. Protein: CASSFHGQGDYTYEQYF.

This chain joins TRBV5-1 and TRBJ2-7; no reliable D call. V was cut by 7 bases and J by 7 bases, with 18 bases left in between. The CDR3 contains 13 residues. Germline loops: CDR1 SGHRS, CDR2 YFSETQ. The CDR3: CASAPGSYNEQYF. The CDR3 DNA reads TGCGCCAGCGCCCCAGGTAGTTACAATGAGCAGTACTTC. Using reference TRBV5-1 and TRBJ2-7 for the parts outside the CDR3, the full variable domain is KAGVTQTPRYLIKTRGQQVTLSCSPISGHRSVSWYQQTPGQGLQFLFEYFSETQRNKGNFPGRFSGRQFSNSRSEMNVSTLELGDSALYLCASAPGSYNEQYFGPGTRLTVT.

V and J are TRBV7-8 and TRBJ2-1; a weak D match, TRBD2 (6 bases). V was clipped by 1 base and J by 6 bases, with 13 bases between them. Germline V gives CDR1 SGHVS, CDR2 FQNEAQ. There are 15 residues in the CDR3. CDR3 nucleotides: TGTGCCAGCAGCTTAGTAACGCCGGGACTCAATGAGCAGTTCTTC. Residues: CASSLVTPGLNEQFF.

V usage is TRBV20-1 and J usage is TRBJ2-7; 8 nucleotides agree with TRBD1. CDR3 length: 14 residues. Germline V CDR1 and CDR2: DFQATT, SNEGSKA (reference sequence). Unmatched junction bases numbered 12, after V lost 5 bases and J lost 6 bases. CDR3 in DNA: TGCAGTGCTCAAGACGGACAGGGTAGAGGCGAGCAGTACTTC. Translation gives CSAQDGQGRGEQYF.

This rearrangement joins TRBV7-2 to TRBJ2-3; 15 bases line up with TRBD2. Germline V lookup: CDR1 SGHTA, CDR2 FQGNSA. The CDR3 runs to 18 residues. V lost 5 bases, J lost 2 bases, and 8 bases stayed unmatched. CDR3 protein: CASSPEGTSGGYTDTQYF. The CDR3 DNA is TGTGCCAGCAGCCCAGAAGGGACTAGCGGGGGGTACACAGATACGCAGTATTTT.

This clonotype was counted at least ten times. J is TRBJ2-7 and V is TRBV29-1, with 7 bases lining up with TRBD2. This CDR3 has 12 residues. Germline V gene data show CDR1 as SQVTM and CDR2 as ANQGSEA. V was pared by 6 bases and J by 1 base, with 3 bases of the junction left unmatched. Here the CDR3 reads CSVWEGSYEQYF. For the CDR3, the DNA is TGCAGCGTCTGGGAGGGGTCCTACGAGCAGTACTTC.

The chain combines TRBV5-5 with TRBJ2-1; 8 bases map to TRBD2. Germline values: CDR1 SGHKS, CDR2 YYEKEE (reference sequence). V shed 0 bases, J shed 8 bases, and the junction held 7 bases outside the gene matches. This CDR3 contains 15 residues. CDR3 bases: TGTGCCAGCAGCTTGGTTAGCGGGAAGGACCATGAGCAGTTCTTC. It translates to CASSLVSGKDHEQFF.

Here the CDR3 reads CASSSWVSGGAYNEQFF. The DNA for the CDR3 is TGTGCCAGCAGCTCGTGGGTTAGCGGGGGGGCCTACAATGAGCAGTTCTTC. The gene calls are TRBV5-6 and TRBJ2-1, with TRBD2 matching 11 bases. The CDR3 loop spans 17 amino acids. The V segment lost 3 bases and the J segment 2 bases; nucleotides outside the gene matches: 7. Germline V gene lookup returns CDR1 SGHDT and CDR2 YYEEEE.

J is TRBJ2-7 and V is TRBV29-1; a weak D match, TRBD2 (5 bases). Germline V gene data show CDR1 as SQVTM and CDR2 as ANQGSEA. Between the trimmed V and J ends, which lost 5 bases and 6 bases, there was a span of 20 bases. The CDR3 runs to 14 residues. CDR3 amino acids: CSVTLGYTWGEQYF. Written as DNA, the CDR3 is TGCAGCGTTACACTAGGGTATACCTGGGGCGAGCAGTACTTC.

The CDR3 loop is CASSAQGDTQYF. As DNA, the CDR3 is TGTGCCAGCAGTGCGCAGGGGGATACGCAGTATTTT. V and J are TRBV12-3 or TRBV12-4 and TRBJ2-3; perhaps TRBD1 as D (6 bases). The CDR3 extends over 12 amino acids. With 5 bases removed from V and 6 bases from J, the gap between germline ends came to 9 bases.

This clonotype showed up just once. V is TRBV12-3 or TRBV12-4 and J is TRBJ2-1; weak D call: TRBD2 (7 bases). The end of the DNA is better explained by TRBJ2-7, so the J call may be wrong. The CDR3 runs to 13 residues. The CDR3 sequence is CASKATGGNEQYF. For the CDR3, the DNA is TGTGCCAGCAAAGCCACGGGGGGCAATGAGCAGTACTTC.

The chain combines TRBV3-1 with TRBJ2-3; D is possibly TRBD2 (6 bases). This CDR3 has 14 amino acids. V lost 1 base to trimming and J lost 13 bases, with 18 bases between them. CDR1 and CDR2 from the germline V gene are LGHDT and YNNKEL (reference sequence). CDR3 DNA sequence: TGTGCCAGCAGCCAAGTGGGAGGACTCCCCGGCGAGTATTTT. Residues: CASSQVGGLPGEYF.

This chain joins TRBV20-1 and TRBJ2-7; TRBD2 aligns across 10 bases. Germline lookup yields CDR1 DFQATT and CDR2 SNEGSKA (reference sequence). This CDR3 is built from 15 residues. V lost 4 bases to trimming and J lost 2 bases; unmatched junction nucleotides: 8. CDR3 coding DNA: TGCAGTGCTAACCCTCGGACTAGCGGAGCCTACGAGCAGTACTTC. Translated, it gives CSANPRTSGAYEQYF.

The rearrangement links TRBV12-3 or TRBV12-4 to TRBJ1-1, with D unresolved. This CDR3 contains 18 residues. V was cut by 1 base and J by 1 base, with 19 bases left in between. This CDR3 reads CASSLGADRTPPNTEAFF. CDR3 DNA: TGTGCCAGCAGTTTAGGGGCGGATCGGACCCCACCGAACACTGAAGCTTTCTTT.

The chain combines TRBV6-2 or TRBV6-3 with TRBJ2-1; D is undetermined. Looked up from germline, CDR1 is MNHEY and CDR2 is SVGEGT. The CDR3 length is 12 residues. Trimming cost V 5 bases and J 7 bases, with 9 bases left between them. The CDR3 is CASSREGNEQFF. DNA of the CDR3: TGTGCCAGCAGTAGGGAAGGGAATGAGCAGTTCTTC.